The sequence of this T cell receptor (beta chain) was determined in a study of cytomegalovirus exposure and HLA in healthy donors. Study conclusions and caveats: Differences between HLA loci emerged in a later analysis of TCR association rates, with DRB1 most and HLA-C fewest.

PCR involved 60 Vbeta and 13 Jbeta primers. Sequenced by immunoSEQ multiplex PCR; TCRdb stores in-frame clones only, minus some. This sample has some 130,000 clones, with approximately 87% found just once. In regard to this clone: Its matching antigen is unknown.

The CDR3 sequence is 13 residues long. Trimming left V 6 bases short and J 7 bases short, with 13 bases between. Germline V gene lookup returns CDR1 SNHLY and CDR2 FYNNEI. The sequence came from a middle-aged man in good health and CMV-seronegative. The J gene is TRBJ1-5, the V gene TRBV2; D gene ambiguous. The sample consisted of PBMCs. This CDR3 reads CASRSVFLQPQHF. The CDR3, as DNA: TGTGCCAGCAGGTCGGTCTTTTTGCAGCCCCAGCATTTT.